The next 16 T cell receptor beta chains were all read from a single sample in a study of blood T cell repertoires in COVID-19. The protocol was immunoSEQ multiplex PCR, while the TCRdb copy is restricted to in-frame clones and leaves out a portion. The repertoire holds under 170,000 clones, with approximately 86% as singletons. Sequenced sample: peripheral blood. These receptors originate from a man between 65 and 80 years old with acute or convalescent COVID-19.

CDR3 amino acids: CASSLRSLEAFF. The CDR3 nucleotides read TGTGCCAGCAGTTTAAGGAGTCTTGAAGCTTTCTTT. The chain couples TRBV12-3 or TRBV12-4 to TRBJ1-1; D uncertain. Trimming left V 2 bases short and J 7 bases short, with 8 bases between. The CDR3 totals 12 residues.

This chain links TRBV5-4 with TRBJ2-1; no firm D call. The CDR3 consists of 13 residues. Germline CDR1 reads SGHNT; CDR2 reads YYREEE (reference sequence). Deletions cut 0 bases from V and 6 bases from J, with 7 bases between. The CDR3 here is CASSLGAGNEQFF. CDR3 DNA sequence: TGTGCCAGCAGCTTGGGAGCAGGCAATGAGCAGTTCTTC.

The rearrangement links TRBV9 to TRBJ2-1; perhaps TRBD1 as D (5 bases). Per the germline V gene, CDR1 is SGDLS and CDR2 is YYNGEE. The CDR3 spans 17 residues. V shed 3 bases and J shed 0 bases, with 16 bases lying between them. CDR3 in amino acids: CASSEGDRSSSYNEQFF. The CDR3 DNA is TGTGCCAGCAGCGAAGGGGATCGGAGTAGCTCCTACAATGAGCAGTTCTTC. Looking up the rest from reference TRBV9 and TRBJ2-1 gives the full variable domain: DSGVTQTPKHLITATGQRVTLRCSPRSGDLSVYWYQQSLDQGLQFLIQYYNGEERAKGNILERFSAQQFPDLHSELNLSSLELGDSALYFCASSEGDRSSSYNEQFFGPGTRLTVL.

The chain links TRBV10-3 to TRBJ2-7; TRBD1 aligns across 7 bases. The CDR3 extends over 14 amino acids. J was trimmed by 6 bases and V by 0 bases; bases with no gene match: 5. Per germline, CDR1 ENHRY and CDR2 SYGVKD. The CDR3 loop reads CAISESVRGSEQYF. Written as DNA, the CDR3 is TGTGCCATCAGTGAGTCGGTCAGGGGGAGCGAGCAGTACTTC.

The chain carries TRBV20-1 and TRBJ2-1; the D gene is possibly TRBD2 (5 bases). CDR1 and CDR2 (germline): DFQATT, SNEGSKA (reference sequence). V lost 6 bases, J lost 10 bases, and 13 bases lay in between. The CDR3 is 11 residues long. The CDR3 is CSATDVAEQFF. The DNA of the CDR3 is TGCAGTGCCACAGACGTAGCGGAGCAGTTCTTC.

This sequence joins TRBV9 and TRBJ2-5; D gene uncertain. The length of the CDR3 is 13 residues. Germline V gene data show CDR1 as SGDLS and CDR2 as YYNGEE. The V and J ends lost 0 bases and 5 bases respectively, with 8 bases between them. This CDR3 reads CASSVGALETQYF. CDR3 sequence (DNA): TGTGCCAGCAGCGTAGGTGCGTTGGAGACCCAGTACTTC.

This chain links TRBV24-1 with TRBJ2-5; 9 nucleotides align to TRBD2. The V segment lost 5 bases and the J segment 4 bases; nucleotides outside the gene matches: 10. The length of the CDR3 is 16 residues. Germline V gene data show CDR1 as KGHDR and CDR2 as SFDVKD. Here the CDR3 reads CATSVRSGGLIETQYF. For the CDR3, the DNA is TGTGCCACCAGTGTAAGGAGCGGGGGGCTCATAGAGACCCAGTACTTC.

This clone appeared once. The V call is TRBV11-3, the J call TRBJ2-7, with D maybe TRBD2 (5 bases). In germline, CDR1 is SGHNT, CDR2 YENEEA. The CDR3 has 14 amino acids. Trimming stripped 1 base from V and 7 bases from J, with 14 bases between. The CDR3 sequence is CASSLGAASGEQYF. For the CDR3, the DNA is TGTGCCAGCAGCTTAGGGGCAGCCTCGGGGGAGCAGTACTTC. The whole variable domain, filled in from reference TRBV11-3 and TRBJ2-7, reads EAGVVQSPRYKIIEKKQPVAFWCNPISGHNTLYWYLQNLGQGPELLIRYENEEAVDDSQLPKDRFSAERLKGVDSTLKIQPAELGDSAVYLCASSLGAASGEQYFGPGTRLTVT.

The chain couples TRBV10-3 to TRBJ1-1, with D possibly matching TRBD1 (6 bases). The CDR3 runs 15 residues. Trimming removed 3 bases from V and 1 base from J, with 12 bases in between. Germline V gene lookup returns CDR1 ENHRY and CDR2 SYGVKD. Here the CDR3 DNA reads TGTGCCATCAGTGAAGGGGGTCTCCAGAACACTGAAGCTTTCTTT. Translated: CAISEGGLQNTEAFF.

CDR3 nucleotides: TGTGCCTGGAGACTAGCGGCAAACCTTGAAGCTTTCTTT. Residues: CAWRLAANLEAFF. The chain combines TRBV30 with TRBJ1-1; no clear D. Germline CDR1 reads GTSNPN; CDR2 reads SVGIG (reference sequence). This CDR3 comprises 13 residues. V lost 3 bases and J 7 bases, leaving 15 bases between the germline ends. The whole variable domain, filled in from reference TRBV30 and TRBJ1-1, reads SQTIHQWPATLVQPVGSPLSLECTVEGTSNPNLYWYRQAAGRGLQLLFYSVGIGQISSEVPQNLSASRPQDRQFILSSKKLLLSDSGFYLCAWRLAANLEAFFGQGTRLTVV.

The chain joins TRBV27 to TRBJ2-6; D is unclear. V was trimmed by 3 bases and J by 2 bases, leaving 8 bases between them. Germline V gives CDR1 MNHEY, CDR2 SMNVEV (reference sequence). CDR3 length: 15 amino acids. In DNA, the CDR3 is TGTGCCAGCAGTTTGGCCCCAGCTGGGGCCAACGTCCTGACTTTC. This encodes CASSLAPAGANVLTF.

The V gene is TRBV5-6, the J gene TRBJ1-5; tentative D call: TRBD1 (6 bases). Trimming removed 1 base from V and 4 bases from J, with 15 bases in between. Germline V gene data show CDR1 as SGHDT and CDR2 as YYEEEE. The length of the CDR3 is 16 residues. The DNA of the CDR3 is TGTGCCAGCAGCTTGAAGGCCGGGACATCGAATCAGCCCCAGCATTTT. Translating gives CASSLKAGTSNQPQHF.

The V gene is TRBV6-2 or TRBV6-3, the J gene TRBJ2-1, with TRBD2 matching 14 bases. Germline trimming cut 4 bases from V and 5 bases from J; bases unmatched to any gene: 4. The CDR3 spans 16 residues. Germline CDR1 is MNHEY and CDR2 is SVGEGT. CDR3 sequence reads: CASSSRLAGGNNEQFF. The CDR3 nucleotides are TGTGCCAGCAGTTCCAGACTAGCGGGAGGGAACAATGAGCAGTTCTTC.

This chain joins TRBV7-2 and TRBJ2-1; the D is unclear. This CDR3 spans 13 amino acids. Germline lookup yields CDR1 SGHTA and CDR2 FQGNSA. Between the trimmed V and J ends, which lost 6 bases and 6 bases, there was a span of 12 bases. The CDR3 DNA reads TGTGCCAGCAGTTCCCTAGAGAGCAATGAGCAGTTCTTC. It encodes CASSSLESNEQFF. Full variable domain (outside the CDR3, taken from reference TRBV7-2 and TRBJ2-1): GAGVSQSPSNKVTEKGKDVELRCDPISGHTALYWYRQSLGQGLEFLIYFQGNSAPDKSGLPSDRFSAERTGGSVSTLTIQRTQQEDSAVYLCASSSLESNEQFFGPGTRLTVL.

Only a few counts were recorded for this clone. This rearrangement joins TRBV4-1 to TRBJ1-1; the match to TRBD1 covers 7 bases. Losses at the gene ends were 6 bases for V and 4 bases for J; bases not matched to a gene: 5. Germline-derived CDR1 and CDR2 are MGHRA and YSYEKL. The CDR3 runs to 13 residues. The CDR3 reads CASRTQGLTEAFF. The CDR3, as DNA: TGCGCCAGCAGGACACAGGGGCTCACTGAAGCTTTCTTT.

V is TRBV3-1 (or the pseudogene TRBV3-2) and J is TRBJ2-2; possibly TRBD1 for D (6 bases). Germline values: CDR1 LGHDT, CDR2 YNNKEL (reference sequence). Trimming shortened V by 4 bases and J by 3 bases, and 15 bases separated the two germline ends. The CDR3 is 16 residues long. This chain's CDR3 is CASSRFRGADTGELFF. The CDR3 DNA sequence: TGTGCCAGCAGCCGATTCAGGGGCGCGGACACCGGGGAGCTGTTTTTT.